Each of the 23 T cell receptor beta chains below was sequenced from the same sample in a study of shared clonotypes between healthy human individuals. Sequencing used immunoSEQ multiplex PCR; TCRdb keeps in-frame clones, though not all of them. The sample includes fewer than 1.6 million clones, approximately 98.5% seen only once; the top ten take over 0.3%. Sequenced input: naive CD4+ T cells sorted from blood. Subset meaning: CD45RA+ positively selected. Receptors were obtained from a man aged 25 to 40 in good health.

In its sample, this clone was seen once. Relative to the germline gene, one junction end is altered; a read error may explain this. The rearrangement uses TRBV9 and TRBJ2-7, with D maybe TRBD2 (7 bases). Germline CDR1 SGDLS, CDR2 YYNGEE. The length of the CDR3 is 18 residues. CDR3 nucleotides: TGTGCCCGCAGCGTAGGAGGGGGGGAGGCGGGAGTCAGTTACGAGCAGTACTTC. Translation gives CARSVGGGEAGVSYEQYF.

The rearrangement joins TRBV6-5 to TRBJ2-7, with 8 bases identical to TRBD1. CDR1 and CDR2 (germline): MNHEY, SVGAGI. CDR3 length: 14 amino acids. The V and J ends lost 2 bases and 4 bases, in that order; junction bases with no gene match: 4. The CDR3 DNA follows: TGTGCCAGCAGTTACGGACAGGGTATATACGAGCAGTACTTC. Its translation: CASSYGQGIYEQYF.

The chain carries TRBV2 and TRBJ2-7, with TRBD1 matching over 9 bases. Germline assignment: CDR1 SNHLY and CDR2 FYNNEI. Trimming removed 6 bases from V and 3 bases from J; junction bases left unmatched: 15. CDR3 length equals 17 residues. CDR3 residues: CASSRDRVSIMNYEQYF. The CDR3 coding sequence is TGTGCCAGCAGCCGGGACAGGGTTTCCATCATGAACTACGAGCAGTACTTC.

The CDR3 bases are TGCGCCAGCAGCGGGGGCATCGCCTCTCTAGCAGAAAAACTGTTTTTT. Protein sequence: CASSGGIASLAEKLFF. V and J are TRBV5-1 and TRBJ1-4, with a possible D match to TRBD1 (6 bases). CDR1 SGHRS and CDR2 YFSETQ come from the germline V gene. This CDR3 is built from 16 residues. V was shortened by 4 bases and J by 8 bases, with 21 bases between the two germline ends.

This clone was seen just once. V usage is TRBV27 and J usage is TRBJ1-2; tentative D call: TRBD1 (6 bases). CDR3 length equals 14 residues. V lost 6 bases, J lost 4 bases, and 15 bases lay in between. The germline V gene encodes CDR1 MNHEY and CDR2 SMNVEV (reference sequence). In DNA form, the CDR3 reads TGTGCCAGCAGCAAGGCAGGGGTTACCTATGGCTACACCTTC. Translation gives CASSKAGVTYGYTF.

The V gene is TRBV7-6, the J gene TRBJ2-2; TRBD1 or TRBD2 may be the D gene (5 bases each). Trimming cost V 5 bases and J 0 bases, with 13 bases left between them. The CDR3 sequence is 16 residues long. Looked up from germline, CDR1 is SGHVS and CDR2 is FNYEAQ. The CDR3 bases are TGTGCCAGCAGCGCCGGGACGACCGCGAACACCGGGGAGCTGTTTTTT. This sequence encodes CASSAGTTANTGELFF.

The CDR3 loop is CASSLLPSGNTIYF. DNA for the CDR3: TGTGCCAGCAGCCTATTACCCTCTGGAAACACCATATATTTT. This chain uses TRBV9 with TRBJ1-3, with unresolved D. Germline CDR1 SGDLS, CDR2 YYNGEE. The CDR3 spans 14 residues. V lost 4 bases and J lost 0, with 8 bases in between. Supplemented by reference TRBV9 and TRBJ1-3, the full variable domain reads DSGVTQTPKHLITATGQRVTLRCSPRSGDLSVYWYQQSLDQGLQFLIQYYNGEERAKGNILERFSAQQFPDLHSELNLSSLELGDSALYFCASSLLPSGNTIYFGEGSWLTVV.

Points on this clone: This sample includes further DNA sequences coding for the same CDR3. V gene TRBV18 combines with J gene TRBJ2-3; D unresolved. The CDR3 runs to 12 residues. Per the germline V gene, CDR1 is KGHSH and CDR2 is LQKENI. Trimming removed 6 bases from V and 2 bases from J, with 6 bases in between. Written as DNA, the CDR3 is TGTGCCAGCTCCCCCGACACAGATACGCAGTATTTT. Protein product: CASSPDTDTQYF.

This clone was recorded only once. The rearrangement joins TRBV10-2 to TRBJ2-7, with D tentatively TRBD2 (5 bases). Trimming cost V 6 bases and J 0 bases, with 15 bases left between them. This CDR3 has 15 residues. Per germline, CDR1 WSHSY and CDR2 SAAADI. The CDR3: CASRDTRRLSYEQYF. The DNA of the CDR3 is TGCGCCAGCAGGGATACTAGAAGACTCTCCTACGAGCAGTACTTC.

The chain is built from TRBV5-4 and TRBJ2-3, with D maybe TRBD1 (5 bases). The germline V gene encodes CDR1 SGHNT and CDR2 YYREEE (reference sequence). This CDR3 region has 16 residues. Between the trimmed V and J ends, which lost 1 base and 2 bases, there was a span of 14 bases. CDR3 sequence: CASSLRDRHLTDTQYF. The CDR3 bases are TGTGCCAGCAGCTTGAGAGACAGACACCTCACAGATACGCAGTATTTT.

The CDR3 reads CASIGVPLMSLAQFF. The CDR3 bases are TGTGCCAGCATTGGTGTCCCCCTCATGTCGTTGGCGCAGTTCTTC. The chain couples TRBV2 to TRBJ2-1; D unclear. CDR1 and CDR2 (germline): SNHLY, FYNNEI. This CDR3 region has 15 residues. V lost 7 bases and J 12 bases, leaving 25 bases between the germline ends. Full variable domain (rest looked up from reference TRBV2 and TRBJ2-1): EPEVTQTPSHQVTQMGQEVILRCVPISNHLYFYWYRQILGQKVEFLVSFYNNEISEKSEIFDDQFSVERPDGSNFTLKIRSTKLEDSAMYFCASIGVPLMSLAQFFGPGTRLTVL.

This chain uses TRBV6-5 with TRBJ2-1; the match to TRBD1 covers 9 bases. Germline V lookup: CDR1 MNHEY, CDR2 SVGAGI. This CDR3 has 15 amino acids. After removal of 6 bases from V and 4 bases from J, the junction contained 7 bases not matched to a gene. The CDR3, as DNA: TGTGCCAGCAGAGAAACGACAGGGGGATACAATGAGCAGTTCTTC. It codes for CASRETTGGYNEQFF.

The chain links TRBV6-1 to TRBJ2-1; 7 bases match TRBD2. CDR3 size: 14 residues. J was trimmed by 4 bases and V by 4 bases; bases with no gene match: 4. Germline assignment: CDR1 MNHNS and CDR2 SASEGT. This CDR3 reads CASSAGGPYNEQFF. DNA of the CDR3: TGTGCCAGCAGTGCGGGGGGACCATACAATGAGCAGTTCTTC.

The gene calls are TRBV18 and TRBJ2-2; tentatively, D is TRBD2 (5 bases). The V and J ends lost 2 bases and 8 bases respectively, with 9 bases between them. This CDR3 is built from 13 residues. Germline values: CDR1 KGHSH, CDR2 LQKENI. CDR3 protein: CASSPERQGELFF. The CDR3 DNA sequence: TGTGCCAGCTCACCAGAGCGGCAGGGGGAGCTGTTTTTT.

The chain couples TRBV29-1 to TRBJ1-5; 7 positions agree with TRBD1. The V segment lost 6 bases and the J segment 4 bases; nucleotides outside the gene matches: 6. The CDR3 is 13 residues long. Per germline, CDR1 SQVTM and CDR2 ANQGSEA. The CDR3 region is CSVEGQPNQPQHF. In nucleotides, the CDR3 is TGCAGCGTGGAGGGACAGCCAAATCAGCCCCAGCATTTT.

V and J are TRBV7-9 and TRBJ1-2; D is uncertain. In germline, CDR1 is SEHNR, CDR2 FQNEAQ (reference sequence). Trimming removed 1 base from V and 8 bases from J, with 11 bases in between. The CDR3 length is 13 residues. This CDR3 reads CASSLVGLQGYTF. The CDR3 coding sequence is TGTGCCAGCAGCTTAGTAGGGTTGCAAGGCTACACCTTC.

CDR3 sequence reads: CATAWGAVNTEAFF. The CDR3 coding sequence is TGTGCCACCGCGTGGGGGGCGGTGAACACTGAAGCTTTCTTT. The chain uses TRBV10-3 and TRBJ1-1; D might be TRBD1 (6 bases). This CDR3 has 14 residues. Trimming removed 10 bases from V and 0 bases from J, with 15 bases in between. The germline gives CDR1 ENHRY, CDR2 SYGVKD.

The J gene is TRBJ2-5, the V gene TRBV28; TRBD2 is a possible D gene (5 bases). Trimming pared 6 bases from V and 0 bases from J, leaving 8 bases between. The CDR3 is 13 amino acids. Germline-derived CDR1 and CDR2 are MDHEN and SYDVKM. DNA for the CDR3: TGTGCCAGCAGACCCGGGAACCAAGAGACCCAGTACTTC. It yields the protein CASRPGNQETQYF.

The gene calls are TRBV29-1 and TRBJ1-3; no firm D call. CDR1 is SQVTM and CDR2 is ANQGSEA in the germline V gene. The CDR3 totals 15 residues. Trimming removed 6 bases at V and 0 bases at J, with 15 bases between. The CDR3 DNA is TGCAGCGTCGTCAGCGATATTCTCTCTGGAAACACCATATATTTT. This encodes CSVVSDILSGNTIYF.

In this sample, this clone turned up a few times. The J gene is TRBJ2-7, the V gene TRBV2; either TRBD1 or TRBD2 may supply D (6 bases each). Germline assignment: CDR1 SNHLY and CDR2 FYNNEI. Trimming removed 0 bases at V and 3 bases at J, with 12 bases between. The CDR3 is 15 amino acids. This CDR3 is CASSEAGAGIYEQYF. CDR3 in DNA: TGTGCCAGCAGTGAAGCGGGGGCGGGGATCTACGAGCAGTACTTC.

About this clone: The same CDR3 arises from other DNA sequences in this sample as well. The rearrangement links TRBV9 to TRBJ2-7, with 11 bases matching TRBD2. The CDR3 extends over 14 amino acids. V was pared by 3 bases and J by 1 base, with 0 bases of the junction left unmatched. CDR1 is SGDLS and CDR2 is YYNGEE in the germline V gene. CDR3 in amino acids: CASSGTSGSYEQYF. The DNA for the CDR3 is TGTGCCAGCAGCGGGACTAGCGGGTCCTACGAGCAGTACTTC.

This sequence joins TRBV5-4 and TRBJ2-3; TRBD2 agrees at 9 bases. CDR3 length: 17 residues. Germline assignment: CDR1 SGHNT and CDR2 YYREEE (reference sequence). J gave up 1 base and V 0 bases, and 6 bases lay outside the gene matches. The CDR3 nucleotides read TGTGCCAGCAGCTTGGCGGGCGGGAGGGCCGGCACAGATACGCAGTATTTT. This sequence encodes CASSLAGGRAGTDTQYF. Variable domain in full (rest from reference TRBV5-4 and TRBJ2-3): ETGVTQSPTHLIKTRGQQVTLRCSSQSGHNTVSWYQQALGQGPQFIFQYYREEENGRGNFPPRFSGLQFPNYSSELNVNALELDDSALYLCASSLAGGRAGTDTQYFGPGTRLTVL.

This clone appeared once. This chain connects TRBV5-1 to TRBJ1-1, with D tentatively TRBD1 (5 bases). The germline V gene encodes CDR1 SGHRS and CDR2 YFSETQ. The CDR3 loop spans 15 amino acids. V was trimmed by 4 bases and J by 0 bases, leaving 13 bases between them. Here the CDR3 reads CASSPLGGMNTEAFF. DNA of the CDR3: TGCGCCAGCAGCCCTCTTGGGGGGATGAACACTGAAGCTTTCTTT.